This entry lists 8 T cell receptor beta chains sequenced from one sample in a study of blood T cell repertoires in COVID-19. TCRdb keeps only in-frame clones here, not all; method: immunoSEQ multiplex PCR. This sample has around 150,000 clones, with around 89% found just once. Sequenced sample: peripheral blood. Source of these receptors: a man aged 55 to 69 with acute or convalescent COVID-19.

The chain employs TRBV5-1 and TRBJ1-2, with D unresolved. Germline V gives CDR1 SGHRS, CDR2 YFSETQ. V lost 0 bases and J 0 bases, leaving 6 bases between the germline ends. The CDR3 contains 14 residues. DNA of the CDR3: TGCGCCAGCAGCTTGGAGAGATCTAACTATGGCTACACCTTC. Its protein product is CASSLERSNYGYTF.

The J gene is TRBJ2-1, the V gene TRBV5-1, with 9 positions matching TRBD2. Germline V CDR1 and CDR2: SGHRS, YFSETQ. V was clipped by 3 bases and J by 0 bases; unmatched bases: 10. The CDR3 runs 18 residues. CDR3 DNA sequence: TGCGCCAGCAGCTGGGGTAGCGGGGGCCCCAGCTCCTACAATGAGCAGTTCTTC. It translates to CASSWGSGGPSSYNEQFF.

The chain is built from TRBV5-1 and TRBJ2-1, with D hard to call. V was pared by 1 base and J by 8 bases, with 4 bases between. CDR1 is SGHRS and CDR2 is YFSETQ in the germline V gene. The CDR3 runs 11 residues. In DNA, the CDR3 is TGCGCCAGCAGCTTGTATCATGAGCAGTTCTTC. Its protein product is CASSLYHEQFF.

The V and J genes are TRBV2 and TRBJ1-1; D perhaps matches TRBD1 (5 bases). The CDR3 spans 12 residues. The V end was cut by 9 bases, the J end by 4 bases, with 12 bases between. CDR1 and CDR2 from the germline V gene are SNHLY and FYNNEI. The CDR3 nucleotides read TGTGCCAGTAGTACAGGAATCACTGAAGCTTTCTTT. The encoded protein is CASSTGITEAFF.

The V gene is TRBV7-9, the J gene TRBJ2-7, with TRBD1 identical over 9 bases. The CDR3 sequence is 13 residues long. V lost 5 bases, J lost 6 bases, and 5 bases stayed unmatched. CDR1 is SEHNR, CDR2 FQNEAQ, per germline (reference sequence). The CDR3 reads CASSGGQGIEQYF. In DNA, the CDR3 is TGTGCCAGCAGCGGAGGACAGGGGATCGAGCAGTACTTC. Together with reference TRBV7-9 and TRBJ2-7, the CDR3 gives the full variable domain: DTGVSQNPRHKITKRGQNVTFRCDPISEHNRLYWYRQTLGQGPEFLTYFQNEAQLEKSRLLSDRFSAERPKGSFSTLEIQRTEQGDSAMYLCASSGGQGIEQYFGPGTRLTVT.

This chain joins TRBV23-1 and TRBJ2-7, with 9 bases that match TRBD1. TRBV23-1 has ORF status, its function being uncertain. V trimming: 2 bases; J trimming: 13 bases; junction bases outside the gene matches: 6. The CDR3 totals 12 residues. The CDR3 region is CASSQPRQGEYF. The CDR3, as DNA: TGCGCCAGCAGTCAACCCCGACAGGGGGAATACTTC.

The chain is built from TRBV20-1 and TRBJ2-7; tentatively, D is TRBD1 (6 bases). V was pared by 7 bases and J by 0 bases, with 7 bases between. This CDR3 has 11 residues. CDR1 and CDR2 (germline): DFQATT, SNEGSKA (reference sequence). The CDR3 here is CSGTDSYEQYF. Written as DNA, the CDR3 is TGCAGTGGGACAGACTCCTACGAGCAGTACTTC.

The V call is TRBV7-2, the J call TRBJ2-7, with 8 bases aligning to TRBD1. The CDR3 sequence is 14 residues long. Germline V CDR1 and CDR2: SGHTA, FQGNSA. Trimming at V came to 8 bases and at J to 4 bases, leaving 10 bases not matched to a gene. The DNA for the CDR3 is TGTGCCAGCCGGATGAGGACAGGGAGTTACGAGCAGTACTTC. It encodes CASRMRTGSYEQYF.